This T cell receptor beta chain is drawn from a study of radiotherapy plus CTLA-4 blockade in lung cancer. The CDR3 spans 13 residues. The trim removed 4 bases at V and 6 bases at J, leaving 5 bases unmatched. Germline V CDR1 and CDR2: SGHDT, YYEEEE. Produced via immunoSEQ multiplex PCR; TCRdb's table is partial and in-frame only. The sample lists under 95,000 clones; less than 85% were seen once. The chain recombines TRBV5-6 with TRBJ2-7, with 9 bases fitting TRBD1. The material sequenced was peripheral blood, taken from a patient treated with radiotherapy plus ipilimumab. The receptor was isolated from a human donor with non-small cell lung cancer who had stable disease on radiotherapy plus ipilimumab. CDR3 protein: CASSRQGVGEQYF. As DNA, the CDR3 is TGTGCCAGCAGCCGACAGGGGGTTGGCGAGCAGTACTTC.